The 27 T cell receptor beta chains in this list originate from one sample, sequenced in a study of cytomegalovirus exposure and HLA in healthy donors. This PCR relied on a set of 60 Vbeta primers and 13 Jbeta primers. Libraries were prepared by immunoSEQ multiplex PCR; TCRdb keeps only in-frame clonotypes and omits some of them. Of about 94,000 clones in the sample, over 60% are singletons; the top ten hold 3% to 4%. Sequenced input: PBMCs. These receptors were obtained from a man aged 25 to 40 in good health and CMV-seronegative.

The chain couples TRBV28 to TRBJ1-1, with TRBD1 matching over 8 bases. The J segment lost 1 base and the V segment lost 6 bases, leaving 7 bases of the junction unmatched. There are 15 residues in the CDR3. Per germline, CDR1 MDHEN and CDR2 SYDVKM. DNA of the CDR3: TGTGCCAGCAGGAGACAGGGGCTGGGGAACACTGAAGCTTTCTTT. Translating gives CASRRQGLGNTEAFF.

This rearrangement joins TRBV2 to TRBJ1-6; D ambiguous. Deletions cut 7 bases from V and 0 bases from J, with 16 bases between. Germline loops: CDR1 SNHLY, CDR2 FYNNEI. This CDR3 is 17 amino acids long. Here the CDR3 DNA reads TGTGCCAGCACGGGAAACCCGCCGTTCTCCTATAATTCACCCCTCCACTTT. Its protein is CASTGNPPFSYNSPLHF.

This chain connects TRBV11-2 to TRBJ2-7; no definite D call. In germline, CDR1 is SGHAT, CDR2 FQNNGV. The CDR3 consists of 16 residues. V gave up 6 bases and J gave up 3 bases, with 21 bases separating them. DNA of the CDR3: TGTGCCAGCAGTTTAATCATGTCGATCCTTAGCTACGAGCAGTACTTC. As protein: CASSLIMSILSYEQYF.

This rearrangement joins TRBV28 to TRBJ2-4, with D unresolved. V lost 3 bases and J lost 0, with 9 bases in between. The germline CDR1 and CDR2 sequences are MDHEN and SYDVKM. The CDR3 contains 15 residues. The DNA of the CDR3 is TGTGCCAGCAGTTTGACAATTCGAGCCAAAAACATTCAGTACTTC. This encodes CASSLTIRAKNIQYF.

This clone was recorded once. The chain has TRBV4-3 and TRBJ2-1; 10 nucleotides agree with TRBD2. J lost 9 bases, V lost 0 bases, and 11 bases had no gene match. Germline-derived CDR1 and CDR2 are LGHNA and YSLEER. The CDR3 extends over 17 amino acids. The CDR3 here is CASSQDPSGGAMGEQFF. The CDR3 DNA reads as TGCGCCAGCAGCCAAGATCCCAGCGGGGGGGCCATGGGTGAGCAGTTCTTC.

V usage is TRBV9 and J usage is TRBJ1-2; tentative D call: TRBD1 (5 bases). Trimming left V 0 bases short and J 4 bases short, with 13 bases between. The CDR3 has 15 residues. In germline, CDR1 is SGDLS, CDR2 YYNGEE. The CDR3 is CASSVDQGLFYGYTF. For the CDR3, the DNA is TGTGCCAGCAGCGTAGATCAGGGCCTATTCTATGGCTACACCTTC.

This clone was recorded a few times. V gene TRBV7-8 combines with J gene TRBJ2-1, with 8 bases that match TRBD1. Germline CDR1 and CDR2: SGHVS and FQNEAQ. This CDR3 has 15 residues. V lost 5 bases, J lost 7 bases, and 10 bases stayed unmatched. The CDR3, as DNA: TGTGCCAGCAGCGCCCGCCGGGACAGGCCAAATGAGCAGTTCTTC. Its translation is CASSARRDRPNEQFF.

J is TRBJ2-1 and V is TRBV7-3; 11 bases line up with TRBD2. The V gene's germline CDR1 is SGHTA and CDR2 FQGTGA. CDR3 size: 15 residues. The V and J ends lost 3 bases and 4 bases, in that order; junction bases with no gene match: 2. The DNA for the CDR3 is TGTGCCAGCAGCTTTAGCGGGGGGGGGTACAATGAGCAGTTCTTC. Its protein product is CASSFSGGGYNEQFF.

This clone was seen a handful of times. This rearrangement joins TRBV7-9 to TRBJ1-3; D gene ambiguous. From germline, CDR1 is SEHNR and CDR2 FQNEAQ (reference sequence). The germline V and J ends were trimmed by 2 bases and 3 bases, with 11 bases remaining between them. The CDR3 runs to 15 residues. The CDR3 sequence: CASSLNNRFGNTIYF. The CDR3 DNA sequence: TGTGCCAGCAGCTTAAACAACAGATTTGGAAACACCATATATTTT.

This chain connects TRBV7-3 to TRBJ2-5; a possible D gene is TRBD1 (5 bases). The CDR3 totals 15 residues. The V gene's germline CDR1 is SGHTA and CDR2 FQGTGA. Trimming pared 5 bases from V and 1 base from J, leaving 14 bases between. CDR3 sequence reads: CASSVMGHFQETQYF. The CDR3 DNA follows: TGTGCCAGCAGCGTTATGGGGCACTTCCAAGAGACCCAGTACTTC.

The chain carries TRBV15 and TRBJ2-3, with D uncertain. There are 15 residues in the CDR3. From germline, CDR1 is LNHNV and CDR2 YYDKDF (reference sequence). Trimming removed 0 bases at V and 2 bases at J, with 9 bases between. The CDR3 sequence is CATSRDGGHTDTQYF. The CDR3, as DNA: TGTGCCACCAGCAGAGATGGCGGCCACACAGATACGCAGTATTTT.

The V gene is TRBV2, the J gene TRBJ2-3; TRBD2 matches at 7 bases. The length of the CDR3 is 13 residues. The germline gives CDR1 SNHLY, CDR2 FYNNEI. The ends lost 9 bases at V and 6 bases at J; junction bases unmatched: 9. The CDR3 protein is CARNAGGSDTQYF. CDR3 nucleotides: TGTGCCAGAAATGCCGGGGGGAGCGATACGCAGTATTTT.

This chain uses TRBV4-3 with TRBJ2-7; 9 nucleotides match TRBD1. The V gene's germline CDR1 is LGHNA and CDR2 YSLEER. V lost 3 bases and J lost 5; bases outside the gene matches: 2. CDR3 length: 13 amino acids. Written as DNA, the CDR3 is TGCGCCAGCAGCCATAGGACAGGGGACGAGCAGTACTTC. Translated: CASSHRTGDEQYF.

This chain connects TRBV5-4 to TRBJ2-2, with a weak D call TRBD2 (7 bases). V was pared by 2 bases and J by 3 bases, with 11 bases between. The CDR3 spans 15 residues. Germline lookup yields CDR1 SGHNT and CDR2 YYREEE (reference sequence). The CDR3 sequence is CASSFGGADTGELFF. CDR3 coding DNA: TGTGCCAGCAGCTTTGGGGGGGCCGACACCGGGGAGCTGTTTTTT. Supplemented by reference TRBV5-4 and TRBJ2-2, the full variable domain reads ETGVTQSPTHLIKTRGQQVTLRCSSQSGHNTVSWYQQALGQGPQFIFQYYREEENGRGNFPPRFSGLQFPNYSSELNVNALELDDSALYLCASSFGGADTGELFFGEGSRLTVL.

The chain has TRBV10-1 and TRBJ1-1, with 7 positions matching TRBD1. The V gene end was trimmed by 3 bases and the J gene end by 2 bases; junction bases not matched to a gene: 6. The CDR3 covers 15 residues. Looked up from germline, CDR1 is WNHNN and CDR2 is SYGVQD (reference sequence). The DNA of the CDR3 is TGCGCCAGCAGTGAAAACAGGGGAGACAACACTGAAGCTTTCTTT. Protein: CASSENRGDNTEAFF.

The rearrangement joins TRBV4-1 to TRBJ2-2; D ambiguous. The germline CDR1 and CDR2 sequences are MGHRA and YSYEKL. The CDR3 covers 16 residues. Trimming took off 1 base at V and 4 bases at J, with 13 bases between the two ends. CDR3 amino acids: CASSQAPFVFTGELFF. As DNA, the CDR3 is TGCGCCAGCAGCCAAGCCCCGTTTGTGTTCACCGGGGAGCTGTTTTTT.

The chain employs TRBV15 and TRBJ2-1; no clear D. Trimming stripped 4 bases from V and 0 bases from J, with 10 bases between. There are 15 residues in the CDR3. Germline CDR1 LNHNV, CDR2 YYDKDF (reference sequence). The CDR3 loop reads CATSIIRSSYNEQFF. CDR3 in DNA: TGTGCCACCAGCATCATTAGGAGCTCCTACAATGAGCAGTTCTTC. The full variable domain, completed using reference TRBV15 and TRBJ2-1, is DAMVIQNPRYQVTQFGKPVTLSCSQTLNHNVMYWYQQKSSQAPKLLFHYYDKDFNNEADTPDNFQSRRPNTSFCFLDIRSPGLGDTAMYLCATSIIRSSYNEQFFGPGTRLTVL.

The chain is built from TRBV2 and TRBJ1-2; the D gene is possibly TRBD1 (6 bases). Trimming cost V 6 bases and J 4 bases, with 12 bases left between them. The germline V gene encodes CDR1 SNHLY and CDR2 FYNNEI. The CDR3 loop spans 13 amino acids. CDR3 amino acids: CASRRTAIYGYTF. As DNA, the CDR3 is TGTGCCAGCAGGCGGACAGCTATCTATGGCTACACCTTC.

J is TRBJ2-2 and V is TRBV11-3, with TRBD2 identical over 13 bases. CDR1 is SGHNT, CDR2 YENEEA, per germline. With 2 bases clipped from V and 2 bases from J, the junction kept 11 bases outside the gene matches. The CDR3 totals 20 residues. The CDR3 nucleotides read TGTGCCAGCAGCTTAACATCTGGGACTAGCGGGAAACTAAACACCGGGGAGCTGTTTTTT. This encodes CASSLTSGTSGKLNTGELFF.

The chain combines TRBV30 with TRBJ2-2; 7 bases agree with TRBD2. This CDR3 has 13 amino acids. J lost 6 bases, V lost 7 bases, and 8 bases had no gene match. In germline, CDR1 is GTSNPN, CDR2 SVGIG (reference sequence). The CDR3 DNA is TGTGCCTTTAAGGCGGGAGCTCCCGGGGAGCTGTTTTTT. Translating gives CAFKAGAPGELFF.

This chain links TRBV7-8 with TRBJ2-7, with D maybe TRBD2 (5 bases). In germline, CDR1 is SGHVS, CDR2 FQNEAQ. V gave up 5 bases and J gave up 9 bases, with 26 bases separating them. This CDR3 has 16 amino acids. Written as DNA, the CDR3 is TGTGCCAGCAGCCCACGGCCCCGGGGATCCGTCGACGGGCAGTACTTC. Amino acids: CASSPRPRGSVDGQYF.

The V call is TRBV11-2, the J call TRBJ2-2; D call uncertain. The germline V gene has CDR1 SGHAT and CDR2 FQNNGV. The CDR3 consists of 13 residues. Trimming cost V 5 bases and J 1 base, with 5 bases left between them. The DNA of the CDR3 is TGTGCCAGCAGCCATCAGAACACCGGGGAGCTGTTTTTT. As protein: CASSHQNTGELFF. The whole variable domain, filled in from reference TRBV11-2 and TRBJ2-2, reads EAGVAQSPRYKIIEKRQSVAFWCNPISGHATLYWYQQILGQGPKLLIQFQNNGVVDDSQLPKDRFSAERLKGVDSTLKIQPAKLEDSAVYLCASSHQNTGELFFGEGSRLTVL.

The chain couples TRBV18 to TRBJ1-4; D is unclear. Per germline, CDR1 KGHSH and CDR2 LQKENI. The V end was cut by 4 bases, the J end by 11 bases, with 14 bases between. This CDR3 has 13 amino acids. CDR3 loop: CASSLNSRDKLFF. The CDR3 nucleotides are TGTGCCAGCTCACTTAACAGCAGAGATAAACTGTTTTTT.

This clone was observed once. The chain recombines TRBV6-1 with TRBJ1-1; weak D call: TRBD1 (5 bases). Between the trimmed V and J ends, which lost 4 bases and 1 base, there was a span of 10 bases. The CDR3 has 14 residues. Germline lookup yields CDR1 MNHNS and CDR2 SASEGT. The chain's CDR3 is CASSATDRNTEAFF. The CDR3 region has the DNA TGTGCCAGCAGTGCTACCGACAGGAACACTGAAGCTTTCTTT.

Points on this clone: Other DNA sequences in the same sample also yield this CDR3. The chain links TRBV9 to TRBJ2-5; 15 nucleotides align to TRBD2. Germline lookup yields CDR1 SGDLS and CDR2 YYNGEE. The CDR3 is made up of 20 amino acids. V dropped 1 base and J dropped 1; count of bases not matched to a gene: 11. The CDR3 nucleotides read TGTGCCAGCAGCGTAACTACCCCGGGACTAGCGGGAGGCCCCCAAGAGACCCAGTACTTC. Translation gives CASSVTTPGLAGGPQETQYF. The full variable domain, completed using reference TRBV9 and TRBJ2-5, is DSGVTQTPKHLITATGQRVTLRCSPRSGDLSVYWYQQSLDQGLQFLIQYYNGEERAKGNILERFSAQQFPDLHSELNLSSLELGDSALYFCASSVTTPGLAGGPQETQYFGPGTRLLVL.

J is TRBJ2-1 and V is TRBV4-2; D not resolved. Germline V gives CDR1 LGHNA, CDR2 YNFKEQ. Trimming shortened V by 1 base and J by 9 bases, and 13 bases separated the two germline ends. The CDR3 consists of 14 residues. CDR3 coding DNA: TGTGCCAGCAGCCAAGGTGGGCAGTCATTTGAGCAGTTCTTC. This sequence encodes CASSQGGQSFEQFF.

The J gene is TRBJ2-2, the V gene TRBV19; 8 positions agree with TRBD1. The germline V gene encodes CDR1 LNHDA and CDR2 SQIVND (reference sequence). This CDR3 is 17 amino acids long. V trimming: 5 bases; J trimming: 0 bases; junction bases outside the gene matches: 8. The CDR3 DNA reads TGTGCCAGTAGTTTACCGGGACAGGCATCGAACACCGGGGAGCTGTTTTTT. Protein sequence: CASSLPGQASNTGELFF.